These T cell receptor beta chains were read from a single sample in a study of blood T cell repertoires in COVID-19. The protocol was immunoSEQ multiplex PCR, while the TCRdb copy is restricted to in-frame clones and leaves out a portion. The profile shows approximately 190,000 clones, around 80% of them singletons. Sequencing was done on a sample of peripheral blood. Source of these receptors: a human donor in a cohort sampled during active COVID-19. The CDR3 runs from the conserved cysteine through the conserved F or W. The order of the fields is J gene, V gene, clone size, D gene, CDR3 protein, CDR3 DNA. D genes are given only for firm matches. Clone size is not always given. Where it is, it says once, few, many or a class for expanded clones.

TRBJ1-3 | TRBV5-1 | - | - | CASSEGDLPGNTIYF | TGCGCCAGCAGCGAGGGGGATCTCCCTGGAAACACCATATATTTT
TRBJ2-7 | TRBV7-7 | - | - | CASSPTLGSPYEQYF | TGTGCCAGCAGCCCCACCCTCGGGTCCCCTTACGAGCAGTACTTC
TRBJ2-2 | TRBV18 | - | - | CASSFHRDLNTGELFF | TGTGCCAGCTCATTTCACAGGGACCTCAACACCGGGGAGCTGTTTTTT
TRBJ1-4 | TRBV10-1 | - | TRBD1 | CASAAGGEEKLFF | TGCGCCAGTGCGGCAGGGGGAGAAGAAAAACTATTTTTT
TRBJ1-3 | TRBV5-4 | - | - | CASSLGGPVAGNTIYF | TGTGCCAGCAGCTTGGGGGGGCCGGTTGCCGGAAACACCATATATTTT
TRBJ2-1 | TRBV5-1 | - | - | CASSLVAGAHLNEQFF | TGCGCCAGCAGCTTGGTGGCAGGGGCCCACCTAAATGAGCAGTTCTTC
TRBJ1-1 | TRBV7-2 | - | - | CASSLFHRNTEAFF | TGTGCCAGCAGCTTATTTCACAGGAACACTGAAGCTTTCTTT
TRBJ2-3 | TRBV29-1 | - | TRBD2 | CSVQREGTDTQYF | TGCAGCGTTCAGCGGGAGGGGACAGATACGCAGTATTTT
TRBJ1-1 | TRBV7-9 | - | - | CASSLYMNTEAFF | TGTGCCAGCAGCCTCTATATGAACACTGAAGCTTTCTTT
TRBJ1-3 | TRBV5-1 | - | - | CASSFTGGNTIYF | TGCGCCAGCAGCTTCACAGGAGGAAACACCATATATTTT
TRBJ2-6 | TRBV9 | few | - | CASSGGVPSGANVLTF | TGTGCCAGCAGCGGGGGAGTCCCTTCTGGGGCCAACGTCCTGACTTTC
TRBJ2-1 | TRBV3-1/TRBV3-2 | - | TRBD2 | CASSPSGSSHEQFF | TGTGCCAGCAGCCCTAGCGGGAGTTCGCATGAGCAGTTCTTC
TRBJ1-2 | TRBV15 | - | TRBD1 | CATSRDLTGQGREGYTF | TGTGCCACCAGCAGAGATCTAACGGGACAGGGCCGGGAAGGCTACACCTTC
TRBJ2-5 | TRBV4-2 | - | TRBD2 | CASSQAKREGLGTQYF | TGTGCCAGCAGCCAAGCGAAGCGGGAGGGCCTCGGGACCCAGTACTTC
TRBJ1-5 | TRBV6-5 | - | - | CASAGSRDQPQHF | TGTGCCAGCGCGGGCTCCCGGGATCAGCCCCAGCATTTT
TRBJ1-2 | TRBV5-6 | - | - | CASSLVHQDYGYTF | TGTGCCAGCAGCTTGGTGCACCAGGACTATGGCTACACCTTC
TRBJ1-1 | TRBV28 | - | - | CASITGGMNTEAFF | TGTGCCAGCATCACGGGGGGGATGAACACTGAAGCTTTCTTT
TRBJ2-5 | TRBV5-5 | - | - | CASSLGPGLTGTQYF | TGTGCCAGCAGCTTGGGCCCGGGGTTGACGGGCACCCAGTACTTC
TRBJ2-7 | TRBV29-1 | - | - | CSVKNQFASYEQYF | TGCAGCGTAAAGAACCAGTTCGCCTCCTACGAGCAGTACTTC
TRBJ2-2 | TRBV7-9 | - | TRBD1 | CASSTGGPAGGELFF | TGTGCCAGCAGCACAGGGGGTCCCGCCGGCGGGGAGCTGTTTTTT
TRBJ2-7 | TRBV12-3/TRBV12-4 | - | - | CASSLQGSYEQYF | TGTGCCAGCAGTTTGCAGGGGAGCTACGAGCAGTACTTC
TRBJ2-1 | TRBV12-3/TRBV12-4 | - | - | CASSSGVYNEQFF | TGTGCCAGCAGTTCGGGGGTATACAATGAGCAGTTCTTC
TRBJ2-7 | TRBV2 | - | TRBD1 | CASREVGTGNKQYF | TGTGCCAGCAGGGAGGTTGGGACAGGGAACAAGCAGTACTTC
TRBJ1-1 | TRBV24-1 | - | - | CALVAGQGMNTEAFF | TGTGCCCTTGTGGCGGGCCAAGGGATGAACACTGAAGCTTTCTTT
TRBJ1-3 | TRBV14 | - | - | CASSPLSAGNTIYF | TGTGCCAGCAGCCCCCTGAGCGCTGGAAACACCATATATTTT
TRBJ1-6 | TRBV27 | once | - | CASSLGRARNNSPLHF | TGTGCCAGCAGTTTGGGGAGGGCTCGGAACAATTCACCCCTCCACTTT
TRBJ1-4 | TRBV7-8 | - | TRBD1 | CASSLDPAGGNEKLFF | TGTGCCAGCAGCTTAGATCCGGCAGGGGGGAATGAAAAACTGTTTTTT
TRBJ1-1 | TRBV23-1 | - | - | CASSQLPGHLNTEAFF | TGCGCCAGCAGTCAACTCCCCGGACATCTGAACACTGAAGCTTTCTTT
TRBJ2-7 | TRBV11-2 | - | - | CASSPSLTGLTYEQYF | TGTGCCAGCAGCCCGTCCCTGACAGGACTTACCTACGAGCAGTACTTC
TRBJ2-2 | TRBV28 | - | - | CASTGSDGKNTGELFF | TGTGCCAGCACTGGGAGCGACGGGAAGAACACCGGGGAGCTGTTTTTT
TRBJ2-5 | TRBV11-3 | once | - | CASSSTTRGEETQYF | TGTGCCAGCAGCTCAACCACCAGGGGGGAAGAGACCCAGTACTTC
TRBJ2-1 | TRBV7-9 | - | - | CASSSGTTNEQFF | TGTGCCAGCAGTAGTGGGACAACGAATGAGCAGTTCTTC
TRBJ1-2 | TRBV9 | - | TRBD1 | CASSVAGQAYGYTF | TGTGCCAGCAGCGTAGCCGGACAGGCGTATGGCTACACCTTC
TRBJ1-1 | TRBV7-3 | - | - | CASSLGPGEQHEAFF | TGTGCCAGCAGCTTAGGGCCCGGGGAACAGCATGAAGCTTTCTTT
TRBJ1-1 | TRBV14 | few | - | CASSQHPNTEAFF | TGTGCCAGCAGCCAACATCCGAACACTGAAGCTTTCTTT
TRBJ2-1 | TRBV6-5 | few | - | CASSRTEYNEQFF | TGTGCCAGCAGTAGGACTGAATACAATGAGCAGTTCTTC
TRBJ2-5 | TRBV5-1 | - | TRBD1 | CASSLNGQGSETQYF | TGCGCCAGCAGCTTGAACGGACAGGGTTCGGAGACCCAGTACTTC
TRBJ2-7 | TRBV14 | once | TRBD1 | CASSQLLTGSLHEQYF | TGTGCCAGCAGCCAACTACTGACAGGGAGTCTACACGAGCAGTACTTC
TRBJ1-1 | TRBV2 | - | - | CASSAGDYEAFF | TGTGCCAGCAGTGCCGGTGATTATGAAGCTTTCTTT
TRBJ1-1 | TRBV12-3/TRBV12-4 | few | - | CASSFGTEAFF | TGTGCCAGCAGTTTCGGGACTGAAGCTTTCTTT
TRBJ2-1 | TRBV18 | - | TRBD1 | CASSLIGGTGAADEQFF | TGTGCCAGCTCACTAATAGGAGGGACAGGGGCGGCGGATGAGCAGTTCTTC
TRBJ1-2 | TRBV5-1 | - | - | CASSLDWNYGYTF | TGCGCCAGCAGCTTGGACTGGAACTATGGCTACACCTTC
TRBJ1-4 | TRBV5-1 | many | - | CASSLGQPSTNEKLFF | TGCGCCAGCAGCTTGGGACAGCCTTCAACTAATGAAAAACTGTTTTTT
TRBJ2-3 | TRBV27 | - | TRBD1 | CASRLRQGPDTQYF | TGTGCCAGCAGACTACGACAGGGACCAGATACGCAGTATTTT
TRBJ1-5 | TRBV29-1 | few | TRBD1 | CSVGANRGQPQHF | TGCAGCGTAGGGGCCAACAGGGGTCAGCCCCAGCATTTT
TRBJ2-3 | TRBV2 | - | TRBD2 | CAGGGGRALDTQYF | TGTGCCGGGGGAGGCGGGAGGGCCTTAGATACGCAGTATTTT
TRBJ1-5 | TRBV28 | - | TRBD1 | CASSLWQGASNQPQHF | TGTGCCAGCAGTTTGTGGCAGGGGGCTAGCAATCAGCCCCAGCATTTT
TRBJ1-6 | TRBV27 | - | - | CASQTSPGQRYSPLHF | TGTGCCAGCCAAACCAGCCCGGGACAAAGATATTCACCCCTCCACTTT
TRBJ2-4 | TRBV4-2 | - | TRBD2 | CASSQVVTAGGLDIQYF | TGTGCCAGCAGCCAAGTGGTAACAGCGGGAGGGTTGGACATTCAGTACTTC
TRBJ1-1 | TRBV7-6 | - | - | CASSFDPGNTEAFF | TGTGCCAGCAGCTTCGATCCGGGGAACACTGAAGCTTTCTTT
TRBJ1-1 | TRBV10-1 | few | - | CASSVGNGGTEAFF | TGCGCCAGCAGTGTGGGGAATGGAGGCACTGAAGCTTTCTTT
TRBJ2-2 | TRBV6-6 | - | - | CASSLSDNPLGFGTGELFF | TGTGCCAGCAGTCTCTCGGACAACCCTCTGGGGTTTGGGACCGGGGAGCTGTTTTTT
TRBJ1-6 | TRBV7-9 | - | - | CATEMRDYNSPLHF | TGTGCCACCGAAATGCGGGATTATAATTCACCCCTCCACTTT
TRBJ2-5 | TRBV11-3 | - | - | CASSRNDLETQYF | TGTGCCAGCAGCCGCAACGACTTGGAGACCCAGTACTTC
TRBJ2-5 | TRBV6-5 | - | - | CASSYWQGPTQYF | TGTGCCAGCAGTTACTGGCAGGGCCCGACCCAGTACTTC
TRBJ1-5 | TRBV6-5 | - | - | CASSYSPDYQPQHF | TGTGCCAGCAGTTACTCCCCAGATTATCAGCCCCAGCATTTT
TRBJ2-1 | TRBV2 | - | TRBD2 | CASTTRLAGGGGEQFF | TGTGCCAGCACTACGCGACTAGCGGGAGGGGGGGGCGAGCAGTTCTTC
TRBJ1-1 | TRBV3-1/TRBV3-2 | - | - | CASSQAKLGHSTEAFF | TGTGCCAGCAGCCAGGCTAAATTGGGCCATTCCACTGAAGCTTTCTTT